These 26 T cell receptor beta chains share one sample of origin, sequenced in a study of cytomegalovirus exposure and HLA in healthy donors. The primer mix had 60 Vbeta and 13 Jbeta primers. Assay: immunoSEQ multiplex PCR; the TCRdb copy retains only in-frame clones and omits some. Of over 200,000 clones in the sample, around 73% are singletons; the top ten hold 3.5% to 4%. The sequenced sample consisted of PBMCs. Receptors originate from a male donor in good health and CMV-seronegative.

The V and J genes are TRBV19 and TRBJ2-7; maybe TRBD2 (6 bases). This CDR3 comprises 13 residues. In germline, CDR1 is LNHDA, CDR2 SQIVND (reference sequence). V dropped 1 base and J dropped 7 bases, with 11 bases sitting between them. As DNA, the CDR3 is TGTGCCAGTAGTATAGTAGCGGCTGGAGAGCAGTACTTC. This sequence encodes CASSIVAAGEQYF.

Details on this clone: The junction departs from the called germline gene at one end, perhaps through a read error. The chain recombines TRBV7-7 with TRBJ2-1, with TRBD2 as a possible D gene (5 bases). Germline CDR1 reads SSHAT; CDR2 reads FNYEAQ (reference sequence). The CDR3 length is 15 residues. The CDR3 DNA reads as TGTGCTAGCAGCCTCGGGGATCTCTCCTACAATGAGCAGTTCTTC. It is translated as CASSLGDLSYNEQFF.

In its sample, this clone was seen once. The CDR3 loop reads CSARGGEQYF. CDR3 sequence (DNA): TGCAGTGCTAGGGGGGGCGAGCAGTACTTC. This sequence joins TRBV20-1 and TRBJ2-7, with D possibly being TRBD2 (6 bases). This CDR3 comprises 10 residues. Germline CDR1 reads DFQATT; CDR2 reads SNEGSKA (reference sequence). Deletions cut 3 bases from V and 6 bases from J, with 6 bases between.

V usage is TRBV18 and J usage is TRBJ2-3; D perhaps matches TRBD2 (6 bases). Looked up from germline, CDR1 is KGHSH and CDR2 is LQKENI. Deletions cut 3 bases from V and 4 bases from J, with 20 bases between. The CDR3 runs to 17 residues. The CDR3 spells CASSPPAEGRRADTQYF. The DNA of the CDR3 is TGTGCCAGCTCACCGCCGGCGGAGGGGCGGAGGGCAGATACGCAGTATTTT. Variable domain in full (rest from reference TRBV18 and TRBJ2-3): NAGVMQNPRHLVRRRGQEARLRCSPMKGHSHVYWYRQLPEEGLKFMVYLQKENIIDESGMPKERFSAEFPKEGPSILRIQQVVRGDSAAYFCASSPPAEGRRADTQYFGPGTRLTVL.

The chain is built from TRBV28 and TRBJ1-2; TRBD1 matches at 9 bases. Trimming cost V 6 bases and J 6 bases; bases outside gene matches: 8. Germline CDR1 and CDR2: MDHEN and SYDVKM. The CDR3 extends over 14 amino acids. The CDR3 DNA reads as TGTGCCAGCAGCCTTGCGGGACAGGGAAATGGCTACACCTTC. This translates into CASSLAGQGNGYTF.

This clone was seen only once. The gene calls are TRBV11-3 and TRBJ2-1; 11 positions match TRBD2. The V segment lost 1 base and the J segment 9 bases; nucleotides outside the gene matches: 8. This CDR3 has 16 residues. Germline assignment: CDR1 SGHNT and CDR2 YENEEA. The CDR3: CASSLGGLAGGGEQFF. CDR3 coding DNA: TGTGCCAGCAGCTTAGGAGGGCTAGCGGGAGGTGGTGAGCAGTTCTTC. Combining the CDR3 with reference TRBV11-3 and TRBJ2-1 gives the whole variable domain EAGVVQSPRYKIIEKKQPVAFWCNPISGHNTLYWYLQNLGQGPELLIRYENEEAVDDSQLPKDRFSAERLKGVDSTLKIQPAELGDSAVYLCASSLGGLAGGGEQFFGPGTRLTVL.

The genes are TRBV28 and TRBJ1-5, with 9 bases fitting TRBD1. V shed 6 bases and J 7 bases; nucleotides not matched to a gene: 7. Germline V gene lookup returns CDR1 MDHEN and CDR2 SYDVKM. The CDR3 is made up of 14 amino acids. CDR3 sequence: CASRPGQGNQPQHF. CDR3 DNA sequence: TGTGCCAGCAGACCCGGACAGGGGAACCAGCCCCAGCATTTT.

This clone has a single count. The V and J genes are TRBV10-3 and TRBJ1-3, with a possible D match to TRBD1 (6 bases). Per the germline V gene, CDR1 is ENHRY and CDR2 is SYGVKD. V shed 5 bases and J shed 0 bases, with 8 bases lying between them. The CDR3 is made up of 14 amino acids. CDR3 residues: CAISTGTSGNTIYF. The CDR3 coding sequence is TGTGCCATCAGTACAGGGACCTCTGGAAACACCATATATTTT.

The CDR3 region is CASSYGQDGCTF. The CDR3 DNA reads as TGTGCCAGCAGTTACGGACAGGATGGCTGCACCTTC. The chain couples TRBV21-1 to TRBJ1-2; the listed D gene, TRBD1, was not tested against the DNA. TRBV21-1 represents a pseudogene. The CDR3 runs 12 residues.

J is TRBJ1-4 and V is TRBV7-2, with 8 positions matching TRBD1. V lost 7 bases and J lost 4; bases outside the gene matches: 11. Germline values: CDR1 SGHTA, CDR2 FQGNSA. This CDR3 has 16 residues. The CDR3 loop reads CASTPTGAAVNEKLFF. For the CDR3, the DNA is TGTGCCAGCACGCCGACAGGGGCAGCAGTTAATGAAAAACTGTTTTTT.

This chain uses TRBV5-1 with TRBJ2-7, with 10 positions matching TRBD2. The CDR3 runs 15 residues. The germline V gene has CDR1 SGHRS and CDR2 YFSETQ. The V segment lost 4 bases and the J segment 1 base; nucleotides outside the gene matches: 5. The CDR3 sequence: CASSLWTSGSYEQYF. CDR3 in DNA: TGCGCCAGCAGCCTATGGACTAGCGGATCCTACGAGCAGTACTTC.

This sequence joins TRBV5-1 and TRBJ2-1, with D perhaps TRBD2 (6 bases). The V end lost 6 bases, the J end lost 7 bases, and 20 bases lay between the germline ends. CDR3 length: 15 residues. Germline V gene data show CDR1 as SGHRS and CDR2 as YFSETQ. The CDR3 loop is CASKSGSGPSNEQFF. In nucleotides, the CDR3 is TGCGCCAGCAAGTCTGGTAGCGGACCTTCTAATGAGCAGTTCTTC.

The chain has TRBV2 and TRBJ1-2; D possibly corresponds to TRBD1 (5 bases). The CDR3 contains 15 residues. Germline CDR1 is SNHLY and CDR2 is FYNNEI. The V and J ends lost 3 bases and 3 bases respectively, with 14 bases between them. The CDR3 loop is CASSDMLEGHYGYTF. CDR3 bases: TGTGCCAGCAGTGACATGTTGGAGGGACACTATGGCTACACCTTC.

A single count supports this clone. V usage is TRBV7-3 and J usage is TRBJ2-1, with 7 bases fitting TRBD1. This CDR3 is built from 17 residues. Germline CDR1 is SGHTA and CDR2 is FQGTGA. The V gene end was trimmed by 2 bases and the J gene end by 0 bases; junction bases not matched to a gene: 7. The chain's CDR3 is CASSLFPGGSSYNEQFF. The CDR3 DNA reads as TGTGCCAGCAGCTTATTTCCAGGGGGTAGCTCCTACAATGAGCAGTTCTTC.

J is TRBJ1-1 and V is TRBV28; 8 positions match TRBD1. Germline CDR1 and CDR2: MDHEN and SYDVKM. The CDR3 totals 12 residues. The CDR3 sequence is CASGGRGTEAFF. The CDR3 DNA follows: TGTGCTTCAGGGGGCCGAGGCACTGAAGCTTTCTTT.

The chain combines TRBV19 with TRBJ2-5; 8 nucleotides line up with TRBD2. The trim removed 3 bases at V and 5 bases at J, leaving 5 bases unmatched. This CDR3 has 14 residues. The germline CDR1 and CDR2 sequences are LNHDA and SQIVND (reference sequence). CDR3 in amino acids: CASSMGLEAETQYF. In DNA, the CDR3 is TGTGCCAGTAGTATGGGACTAGAAGCCGAGACCCAGTACTTC.

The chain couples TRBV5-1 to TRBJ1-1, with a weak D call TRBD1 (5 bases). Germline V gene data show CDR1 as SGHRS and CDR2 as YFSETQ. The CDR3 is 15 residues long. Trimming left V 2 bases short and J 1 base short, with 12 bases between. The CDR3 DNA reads TGCGCCAGCAGCTTTGGCGGGGGAACGAACACTGAAGCTTTCTTT. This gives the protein CASSFGGGTNTEAFF.

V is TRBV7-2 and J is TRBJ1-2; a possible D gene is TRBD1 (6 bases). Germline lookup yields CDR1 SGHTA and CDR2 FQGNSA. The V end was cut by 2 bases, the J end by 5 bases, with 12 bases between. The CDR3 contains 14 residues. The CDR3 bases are TGTGCCAGCAGCTTATCGGCAGGGGTGTATGGCTACACCTTC. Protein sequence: CASSLSAGVYGYTF.

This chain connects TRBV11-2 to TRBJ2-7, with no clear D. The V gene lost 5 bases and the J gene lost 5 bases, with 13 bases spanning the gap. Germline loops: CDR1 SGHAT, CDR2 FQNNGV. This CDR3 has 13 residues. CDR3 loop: CASSPPPSDEQYF. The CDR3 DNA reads TGTGCCAGCAGCCCTCCCCCTAGTGACGAGCAGTACTTC.

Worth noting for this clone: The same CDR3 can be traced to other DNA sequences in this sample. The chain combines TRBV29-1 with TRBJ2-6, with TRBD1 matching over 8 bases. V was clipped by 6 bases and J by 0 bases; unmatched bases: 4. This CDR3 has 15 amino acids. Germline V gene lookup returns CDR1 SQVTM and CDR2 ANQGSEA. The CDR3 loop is CSVETGGSGANVLTF. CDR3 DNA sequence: TGCAGCGTAGAAACAGGGGGCTCTGGGGCCAACGTCCTGACTTTC.

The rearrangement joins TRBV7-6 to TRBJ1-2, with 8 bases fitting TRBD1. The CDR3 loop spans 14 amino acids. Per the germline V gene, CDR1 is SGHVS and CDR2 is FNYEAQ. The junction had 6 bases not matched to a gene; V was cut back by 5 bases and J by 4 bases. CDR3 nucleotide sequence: TGTGCCAGCAGCCCCGGACAGGGACGCTATGGCTACACCTTC. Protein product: CASSPGQGRYGYTF.

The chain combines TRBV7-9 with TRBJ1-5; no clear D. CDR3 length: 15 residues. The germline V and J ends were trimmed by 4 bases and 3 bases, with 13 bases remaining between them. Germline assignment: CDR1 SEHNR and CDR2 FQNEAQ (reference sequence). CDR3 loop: CASSSLDGVNQPQHF. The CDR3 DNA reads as TGTGCCAGCAGCTCCCTGGACGGGGTCAATCAGCCCCAGCATTTT.

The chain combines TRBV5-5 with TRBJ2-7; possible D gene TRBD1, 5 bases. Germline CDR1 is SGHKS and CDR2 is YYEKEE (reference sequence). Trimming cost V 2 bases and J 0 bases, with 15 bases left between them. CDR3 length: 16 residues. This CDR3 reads CASSFLGDVSSYEQYF. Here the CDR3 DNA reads TGTGCCAGCAGCTTCCTAGGGGATGTTAGCTCCTACGAGCAGTACTTC.

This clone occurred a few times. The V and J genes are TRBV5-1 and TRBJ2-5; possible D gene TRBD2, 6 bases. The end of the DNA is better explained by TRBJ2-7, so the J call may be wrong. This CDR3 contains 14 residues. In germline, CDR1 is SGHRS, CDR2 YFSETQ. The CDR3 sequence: CASSLGGVVYEQYF. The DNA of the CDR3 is TGCGCCAGCAGCTTGGGGGGGGTGGTCTACGAGCAGTACTTC.

This CDR3 is CASSQVGGQLKEKLFF. CDR3 nucleotides: TGCGCCAGCAGCCAGGTGGGGGGACAGTTAAAAGAAAAACTGTTTTTT. This rearrangement joins TRBV4-1 to TRBJ1-4; 7 bases align to TRBD1. V lost 3 bases and J lost 8; bases outside the gene matches: 12. Germline CDR1 is MGHRA and CDR2 is YSYEKL. CDR3 length: 16 amino acids.

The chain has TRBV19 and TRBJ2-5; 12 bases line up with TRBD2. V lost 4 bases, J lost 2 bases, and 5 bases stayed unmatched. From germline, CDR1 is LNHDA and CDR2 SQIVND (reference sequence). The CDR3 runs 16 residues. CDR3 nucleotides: TGTGCCAGTAGTAAGACTAGCGGGAGTCGTCAAGAGACCCAGTACTTC. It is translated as CASSKTSGSRQETQYF.